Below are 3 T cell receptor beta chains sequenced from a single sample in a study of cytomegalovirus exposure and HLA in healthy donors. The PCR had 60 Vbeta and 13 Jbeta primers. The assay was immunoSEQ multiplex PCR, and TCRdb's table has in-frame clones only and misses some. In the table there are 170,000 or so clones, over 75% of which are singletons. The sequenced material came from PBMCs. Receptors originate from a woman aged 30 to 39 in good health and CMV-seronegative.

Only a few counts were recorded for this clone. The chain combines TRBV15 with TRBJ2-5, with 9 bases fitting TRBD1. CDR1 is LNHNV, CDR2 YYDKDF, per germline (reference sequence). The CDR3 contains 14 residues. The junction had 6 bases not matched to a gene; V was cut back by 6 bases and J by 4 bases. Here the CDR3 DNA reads TGTGCCACCAGGGAGGGACAGGGCGCAGAGACCCAGTACTTC. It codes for CATREGQGAETQYF.

The CDR3 DNA sequence: TGTGCCAGCAAAGTACAGGGGGGCCTCTCCTACGAGCAGTACTTC. It codes for CASKVQGGLSYEQYF. V and J are TRBV6-5 and TRBJ2-7, with 8 bases matching TRBD1. V trimming: 7 bases; J trimming: 0 bases; junction bases outside the gene matches: 8. The CDR3 is 15 amino acids. Germline CDR1 reads MNHEY; CDR2 reads SVGAGI.

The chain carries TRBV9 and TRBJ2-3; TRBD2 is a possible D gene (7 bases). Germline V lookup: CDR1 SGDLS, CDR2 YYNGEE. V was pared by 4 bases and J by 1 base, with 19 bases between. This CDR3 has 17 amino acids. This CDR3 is CASSRKGGTPGTDTQYF. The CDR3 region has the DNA TGTGCCAGCAGCCGGAAGGGGGGGACCCCAGGCACAGATACGCAGTATTTT.